This T cell receptor beta chain was obtained from a study of tumor-infiltrating lymphocytes in primary liver carcinoma. Turning to the study itself: Among the tumors, stages were T1-T3 N0M0 and sizes about 4 to 10 cm.

TCR beta cDNA came from around 0.5 ug total RNA, primed with a constant-region primer. ARM-PCR, slightly modified, supplied the TCR beta libraries through three nested multiplex PCR rounds. Running roughly 10 cycles apiece, the first two PCR rounds relied on TRBV1-TRBV30 forward primers together with a C-beta reverse primer. TCRdb reanalysed the multiplex PCR reads using MiXCR and keeps one entry per CDR3 protein. The data show approximately 300,000 distinct CDR3 sequences, 65% seen once. Study observations and caveats: Overlap between tumor regions exceeded overlap of tumor with adjacent tissue or blood.

Unsorted whole blood supplied the blood RNA, and germline DNA was isolated too. The CDR3 contains 12 residues. The J segment lost 4 bases and the V segment lost 5 bases, leaving 1 base of the junction unmatched. The sample holds many counts of this clonotype. The antigen is undetermined. The sample taken for sequencing was peripheral blood. The rearrangement links TRBV12-3 or TRBV12-4 to TRBJ2-5, with 7 bases that match TRBD1. The receptor's source is a man aged 35 to 55 with primary liver carcinoma and hepatitis B virus infection. The CDR3, as DNA: TGTGCCAGCAGTCACAGGGGAGAGACCCAGTACTTC. Protein product: CASSHRGETQYF.